The present entry profiles one T cell receptor beta chain with its context. The data were produced by immunoSEQ multiplex PCR, yet TCRdb's version contains in-frame clones alone and is incomplete. The sample holds fewer than 90,000 clones, approximately 93% seen once. The data were taken from a study of T cell changes during pregnancy in multiple sclerosis. CDR3 size: 13 residues. Per germline, CDR1 SGHNT and CDR2 YYREEE (reference sequence). Trimming took off 0 bases at V and 2 bases at J, with 6 bases between the two ends. The sequenced sample was peripheral blood, obtained after pregnancy. This receptor was taken from a female donor in good health, enrolled as a control in a pregnancy study. The chain uses TRBV5-4 and TRBJ2-7; unclear D gene. The CDR3 DNA reads as TGTGCCAGCAGCTTGGCAGGAACCTACGAGCAGTACTTC. Its translation: CASSLAGTYEQYF.